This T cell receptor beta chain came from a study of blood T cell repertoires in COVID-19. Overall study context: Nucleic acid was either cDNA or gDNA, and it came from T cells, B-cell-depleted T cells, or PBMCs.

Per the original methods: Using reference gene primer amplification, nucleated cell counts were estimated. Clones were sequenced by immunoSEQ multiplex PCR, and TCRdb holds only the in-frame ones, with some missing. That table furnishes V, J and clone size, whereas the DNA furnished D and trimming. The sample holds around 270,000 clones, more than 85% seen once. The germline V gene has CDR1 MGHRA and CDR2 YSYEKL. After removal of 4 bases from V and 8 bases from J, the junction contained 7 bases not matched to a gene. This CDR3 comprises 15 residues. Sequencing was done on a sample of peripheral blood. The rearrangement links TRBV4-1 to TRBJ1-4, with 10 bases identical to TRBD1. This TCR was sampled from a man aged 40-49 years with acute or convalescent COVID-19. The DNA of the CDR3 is TGCGCCAGCAGCCCAAGACCGGGACAGGGGGAAAAACTGTTTTTT. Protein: CASSPRPGQGEKLFF.